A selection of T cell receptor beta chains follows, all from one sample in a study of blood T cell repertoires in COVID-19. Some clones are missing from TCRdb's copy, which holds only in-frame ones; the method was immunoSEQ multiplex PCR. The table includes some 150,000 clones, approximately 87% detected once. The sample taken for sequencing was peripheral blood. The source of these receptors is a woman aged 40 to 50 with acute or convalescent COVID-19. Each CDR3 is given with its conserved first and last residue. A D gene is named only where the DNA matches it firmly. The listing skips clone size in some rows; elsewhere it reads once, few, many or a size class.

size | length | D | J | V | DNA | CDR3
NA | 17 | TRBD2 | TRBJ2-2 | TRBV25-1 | TGTGCCAGCAGTGTAGCAGGGGGGACTAGCGGCACCGGGGAGCTGTTTTTT | CASSVAGGTSGTGELFF
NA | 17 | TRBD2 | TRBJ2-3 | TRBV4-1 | TGCGCCAGCAGCCAAAAAGCCCTAGCGGGGGTGGCAGATACGCAGTATTTT | CASSQKALAGVADTQYF
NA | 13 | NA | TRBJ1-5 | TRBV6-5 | TGTGCCAGCAGTTACGACGGGGTTCGGCCCCAGCATTTT | CASSYDGVRPQHF
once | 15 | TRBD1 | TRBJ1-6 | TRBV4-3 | TGCGCCAGCAGCCACGACGGGACAGTTAAATCACCCCTCCACTTT | CASSHDGTVKSPLHF
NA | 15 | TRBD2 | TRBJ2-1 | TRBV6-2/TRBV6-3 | TGTGCCAGCAGTTACTTAGGGAGGGTCGCCAATGAGCAGTTCTTC | CASSYLGRVANEQFF
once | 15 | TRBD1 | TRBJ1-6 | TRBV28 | TGTGCCAGCAGGACAGGGAGCTCCTATAATTCACCCCTCCACTTT | CASRTGSSYNSPLHF
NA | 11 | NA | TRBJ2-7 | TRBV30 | TGTGCCTCCAACACTGAGGACGAGCAGTACTTC | CASNTEDEQYF
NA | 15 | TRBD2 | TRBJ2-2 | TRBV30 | TGTGCCTTGCTGACTAGCGGGAGAACTTCCGGGGAGCTGTTTTTT | CALLTSGRTSGELFF
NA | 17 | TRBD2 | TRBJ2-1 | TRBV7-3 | TGTGCCAGCAGCCCCCTGGCGGGGGGGCCGTCGTACAATGAGCAGTTCTTC | CASSPLAGGPSYNEQFF
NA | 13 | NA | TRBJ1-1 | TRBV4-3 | TGCGCCAGCAGCCAGACAGCGAACACTGAAGCTTTCTTT | CASSQTANTEAFF
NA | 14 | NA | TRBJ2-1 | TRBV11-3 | TGTGCCAGCAGCTTCAGCGGATTTTACAATGAGCAGTTCTTC | CASSFSGFYNEQFF
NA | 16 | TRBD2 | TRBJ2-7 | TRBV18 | TGTGCCAGCTCACCACAGGTTGGACTAGCGAGCTACGAGCAGTACTTC | CASSPQVGLASYEQYF
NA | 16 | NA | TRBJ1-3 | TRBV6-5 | TGTGCCAGCAGTTACTCCGGACAGCCCTCTGGAAACACCATATATTTT | CASSYSGQPSGNTIYF
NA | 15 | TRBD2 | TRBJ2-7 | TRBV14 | TGTGCCAGCAGCCAAGCAACTAGCGGCTCCTACGAGCAGTACTTC | CASSQATSGSYEQYF
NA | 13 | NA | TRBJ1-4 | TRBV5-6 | TGTGCCAGCAGCACTTCGGACAGAGGGAAACTGTTTTTT | CASSTSDRGKLFF
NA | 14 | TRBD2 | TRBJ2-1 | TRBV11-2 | TGTGCCAGCAGCTCCCCCAGGGAGGGCCGTGAGCAGTTCTTC | CASSSPREGREQFF
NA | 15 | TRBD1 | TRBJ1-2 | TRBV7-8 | TGTGCCAGCAGCCAGTTTCAGGGGGCGGACTATGGCTACACCTTC | CASSQFQGADYGYTF
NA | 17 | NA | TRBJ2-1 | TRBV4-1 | TGCGCCAGCAGCCAAGATGGGCATAGCGGAGCCTACAATGAGCAGTTCTTC | CASSQDGHSGAYNEQFF
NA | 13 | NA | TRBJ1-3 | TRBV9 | TGTGCCAGCAGCGTAGAGGGGGGAAACACCATATATTTT | CASSVEGGNTIYF
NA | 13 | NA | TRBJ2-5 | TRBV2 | TGTGCCAGCAGTGAAGCGCGGTGGGAGACCCAGTACTTC | CASSEARWETQYF
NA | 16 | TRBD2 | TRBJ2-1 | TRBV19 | TGTGCCAGTAGTAGACTAGCGGGAGGAGCTCTTGGTGAGCAGTTCTTC | CASSRLAGGALGEQFF
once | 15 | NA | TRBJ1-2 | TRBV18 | TGTGCCAGCTCACCAGTGCCCGGGTCCTCCTATGGCTACACCTTC | CASSPVPGSSYGYTF
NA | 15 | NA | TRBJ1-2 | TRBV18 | TGTGCCAGCTCACCACCAATGGCAGGGGTTTATGGCTACACCTTC | CASSPPMAGVYGYTF
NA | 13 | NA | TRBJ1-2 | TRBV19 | TGTGCCAGTAGTATGCGGGGTAACTATGGCTACACCTTC | CASSMRGNYGYTF
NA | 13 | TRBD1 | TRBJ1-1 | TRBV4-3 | TGCGCCAGCAGCCAGACAGGGCACACTGAAGCTTTCTTT | CASSQTGHTEAFF
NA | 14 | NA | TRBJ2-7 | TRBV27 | TGTGCCAGCAGTCTAACAGGGTCGAGTAAGGAGCAGTACTTC | CASSLTGSSKEQYF
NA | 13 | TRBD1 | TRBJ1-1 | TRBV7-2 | TGTGCCAGCAGAAGAACAGGGGACACTGAAGCTTTCTTT | CASRRTGDTEAFF
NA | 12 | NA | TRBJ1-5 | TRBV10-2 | TGCGCCAGCTGGGACTTGAGACAGCCCCAGCATTTT | CASWDLRQPQHF
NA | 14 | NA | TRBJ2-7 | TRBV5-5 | TGTGCCAGCAGCTTCTCCGGGCAGGGCTCCGAGCAGTACTTC | CASSFSGQGSEQYF
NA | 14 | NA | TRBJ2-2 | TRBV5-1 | TGCGCCAGCAGCCCACAAAGTAACACCGGGGAGCTGTTTTTT | CASSPQSNTGELFF
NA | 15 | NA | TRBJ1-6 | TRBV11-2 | TGTGCCAGCAGCTCCCTAACAGGGACCCTCGGGTTCCTCCACTTT | CASSSLTGTLGFLHF
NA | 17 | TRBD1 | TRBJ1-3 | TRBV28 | TGTGCCAGCAGAACACCGGGACAGATGGCGACTGGAAACACCATATATTTT | CASRTPGQMATGNTIYF
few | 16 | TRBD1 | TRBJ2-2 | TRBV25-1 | TGTGCCAGCAGTCCGACGACAGGGGTAGTCTCCGGGAAGCTGTTTTTT | CASSPTTGVVSGKLFF
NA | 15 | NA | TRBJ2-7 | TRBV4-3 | TGCGCCAGCAGCCAAGACAGGGCCGTGCTCTACGAGCAGTACTTC | CASSQDRAVLYEQYF